These 3 T cell receptor beta chains came from one sample sequenced in a study of shared clonotypes between healthy human individuals. Produced via immunoSEQ multiplex PCR; TCRdb's table is partial and in-frame only. The data contain 950,000 to 1,100,000 clones, around 74% of them singletons. The source material was memory CD4+ T cells sorted from blood. Indicated subset: CD45RA-negative fraction. These receptors were collected from a man younger than 30 in good health.

A remark on this clone: Other nucleotide sequences in the sample specify the same CDR3. The chain is built from TRBV30 and TRBJ2-7; no clear D gene. With 2 bases removed from V and 6 bases from J, the gap between germline ends came to 8 bases. Germline CDR1 reads GTSNPN; CDR2 reads SVGIG (reference sequence). The CDR3 extends over 11 amino acids. The CDR3 spells CAWSRSVEQYF. The CDR3 DNA sequence: TGTGCCTGGAGTAGGAGTGTCGAGCAGTACTTC.

This chain connects TRBV7-9 to TRBJ2-3; D is perhaps TRBD2 (6 bases). The germline CDR1 and CDR2 sequences are SEHNR and FQNEAQ (reference sequence). Trimming stripped 1 base from V and 2 bases from J, with 10 bases between. This CDR3 comprises 15 residues. The CDR3 nucleotides are TGTGCCAGCAGCTTAGGGGGGGTCTTCACAGATACGCAGTATTTT. Its translation: CASSLGGVFTDTQYF.

Notes on this clone: Other DNA sequences in the sample encode the same CDR3. This sequence joins TRBV5-1 and TRBJ2-1; 8 nucleotides agree with TRBD2. The CDR3 is 16 residues long. CDR1 and CDR2 (germline): SGHRS, YFSETQ. The J segment lost 2 bases and the V segment lost 2 bases, leaving 6 bases of the junction unmatched. The CDR3 loop is CASSLTAGGPYNEQFF. The CDR3 coding sequence is TGCGCCAGCAGCTTAACCGCGGGGGGCCCCTACAATGAGCAGTTCTTC.